The text below deals with one T cell receptor (beta chain). Its cognate antigen has yet to be identified. No quality values exist for individual bases; no much larger clone is one base distant. The library was obtained by the immunoSEQ multiplex PCR assay. For most patients, genomic DNA was isolated with the Qiagen DNeasy Blood and Tissue Kit and shipped frozen to Adaptive Biotechnologies for TCR sequencing. High-throughput TCR-beta CDR3 sequencing of genomic DNA from most patients was performed by Adaptive Biotechnologies. Processing in the source paper ran as follows. Adaptive's ImmunoSEQ software supplied the TCR sequencing data for 15 to 20 patients, while MiXCR and VDJtools were used to process three other patients. To correct CD4 versus CD8 sorting errors, any sequence found in both subsets at a frequency ratio below 5:1 was removed. Because the origin of CDR3 nucleotide sequences shared between donor and recipient could not be assigned, those sequences were removed. To count as alloreactive, a clone needed at least 2-fold expansion over unstimulated cells and a minimum CFSE-low frequency of 0.002% (template counts) or 0.001% (read counts). Clones detected in sequenced pre-transplant spleen, lymph node, or MLR CFSE-low populations of the donor or recipient were defined as mappable. The cumulative frequency of alloreactive clones was calculated as a percentage of all sequences, weighted by copy number. TCRdb re-hosts the immuneACCESS table, in-frame sequences only. Its copies lack some clones; in the studies checked, an unresolved V gene accounts for under half of them, and the cause for the rest is not known. That table supplies the V and J calls and clone size; D and trimming were determined from the DNA. The sample table lists roughly 92,000 clones, roughly nine tenths of them with a count of one. Nearly 0.11% of the sample is taken by the ten largest.

CDR1 and CDR2, looked up from the germline V gene (reference sequence), are LNHDA and SQIVND. The CDR3 measures 17 amino acids from cysteine to phenylalanine. This entry keeps only the CDR3 DNA: 51 bases, framed from base 1. Deletion took 5 bases off V and 1 base off J, with a span of 18 bases between the germline ends. The data were taken from a study of graft-versus-host responses after intestinal transplantation (dated by TCRdb to about 2021). About the full investigation: The transplants that recipients received were multivisceral, liver-intestinal, or isolated intestinal. Every recipient was given anti-thymocyte globulin induction, then maintenance tacrolimus and steroids for around three years. Bulk TCR-beta CDR3 sequencing was used to track graft-versus-host and host-versus-graft alloreactive T cell clones in the graft, circulation and bone marrow after intestinal transplantation. Alloreactive clones were identified by sequencing pre-transplant mixed lymphocyte reaction products and comparing them with unstimulated pre-transplant donor and recipient T cells. The cohort enrolled about two dozen intestinal transplant recipients, one of whom was a retransplant, and 3 patients without pretransplant specimens were excluded. Donor T cell macrochimerism was defined as a peak of at least 4% donor T cells among recipient peripheral blood mononuclear cells. Samples from a few later patients were sequenced in-house on an Illumina MiSeq with MiXCR processing rather than by the commercial service.

The sample's time point label, decoded: cells obtained before transplantation from donor or recipient. CD3+CD4+ and CD3+CD8+ populations were FACS-sorted from unstimulated pre-transplant donor and recipient cells taken from spleen or lymph nodes. Findings and caveats that apply to the study as a whole: GvH clones were found in recipient bone marrow, and some of the GvH clones appeared earlier in ileal mucosa or blood, which is consistent with an intestinal mucosal origin. Early after transplant, peak levels of circulating GvH clones were associated with declines in HvG clones. High GvH to HvG T cell clonal ratios were observed in the allografts of patients with donor T cell macrochimerism. The relatively low number and heterogeneity of intestinal transplant patients limited the conclusions.

The rearrangement combines TRBV19 with TRBJ1-5; matching of 5 bases hints at TRBD1 as the D gene. The specimen comprised unstimulated CD4+ T cells sorted from spleen or lymph node cells, sampled before intestinal transplant. The origin of this receptor is a human donor who received an intestinal transplant. The CDR3 loop reads CASSRLQGLVSNQPQHF. The DNA is as follows: TGTGCCAGTAGTCGACTCCAGGGACTAGTGAGCAATCAGCCCCAGCATTTT. Beyond the CDR3, the reference TRBV19 and TRBJ1-5 genes provide the residues; the full variable domain reads: DGGITQSPKYLFRKEGQNVTLSCEQNLNHDAMYWYRQDPGQGLRLIYYSQIVNDFQKGDIAEGYSVSREKKESFPLTVTSAQKNPTAFYLCASSRLQGLVSNQPQHFGDGTRLSIL.